One sample yielded the 9 T cell receptor beta chains listed below, sequenced in a study of OX40 agonist ivuxolimab in advanced cancers. Assay used: immunoSEQ multiplex PCR; TCRdb lists only in-frame clones, some missing. In the table there are about 70,000 clones, 88% of which are singletons. Specimen: CD4+ or CD8+ T cells sorted from blood, collected in a trial of the OX40 agonist ivuxolimab. These TCRs come from an adult with an advanced solid tumor such as melanoma, head and neck, liver or kidney cancer.

The chain has TRBV19 and TRBJ2-3, with a tentative D call TRBD2 (6 bases). The CDR3 covers 14 residues. V was clipped by 3 bases and J by 2 bases, with 9 bases between them. CDR1 is LNHDA and CDR2 is SQIVND in the germline V gene (reference sequence). This CDR3 reads CASSMWGDTDTQYF. The CDR3 region has the DNA TGTGCCAGTAGTATGTGGGGGGACACAGATACGCAGTATTTT.

This sequence joins TRBV10-3 and TRBJ1-1; the match to TRBD1 covers 8 bases. V shed 3 bases, J shed 1 base, and the junction held 1 base outside the gene matches. This CDR3 contains 14 residues. Germline assignment: CDR1 ENHRY and CDR2 SYGVKD. The CDR3 DNA is TGTGCCATCAGTGAAGGGACAGGGAACACTGAAGCTTTCTTT. Translating gives CAISEGTGNTEAFF.

This clone showed up just a few times. The J gene is TRBJ1-2, the V gene TRBV2; D is ambiguous. The germline V gene encodes CDR1 SNHLY and CDR2 FYNNEI. This CDR3 is 13 amino acids long. V dropped 1 base and J dropped 6 bases, with 9 bases sitting between them. The CDR3: CASSEGTSNGYTF. The DNA of the CDR3 is TGTGCCAGCAGTGAAGGTACATCAAATGGCTACACCTTC.

The chain is built from TRBV7-8 and TRBJ1-5; unclear D gene. V was clipped by 2 bases and J by 1 base, with 15 bases between them. CDR1 and CDR2 (germline): SGHVS, FQNEAQ. This CDR3 spans 17 amino acids. The CDR3 sequence is CASSLNLLAYSNQPQHF. CDR3 bases: TGTGCCAGCAGCTTAAATTTGTTGGCATACAGCAATCAGCCCCAGCATTTT.

The J gene is TRBJ1-5, the V gene TRBV19; the D gene is possibly TRBD1 (6 bases). CDR1 is LNHDA and CDR2 is SQIVND in the germline V gene (reference sequence). Trimming stripped 8 bases from V and 4 bases from J, with 12 bases between. The CDR3 has 13 amino acids. The CDR3 region has the DNA TGTGCCAGTGGGGAGGGGGGGAATCAGCCCCAGCATTTT. Protein: CASGEGGNQPQHF.

This chain connects TRBV30 to TRBJ1-3, with D possibly matching TRBD1 (5 bases). Between the trimmed V and J ends, which lost 5 bases and 4 bases, there was a span of 15 bases. CDR1 is GTSNPN, CDR2 SVGIG, per germline (reference sequence). The CDR3 has 14 residues. The CDR3 DNA reads TGTGCCTGGGGTGGGGCTGGACCGGGAAACACCATATATTTT. Translating gives CAWGGAGPGNTIYF.

This clone was detected only once. V and J are TRBV6-4 and TRBJ2-3; D possibly corresponds to TRBD2 (7 bases). Germline assignment: CDR1 MRHNA and CDR2 SNTAGT. The CDR3 runs 15 residues. V dropped 3 bases and J dropped 2 bases, with 12 bases sitting between them. The CDR3 region has the DNA TGTGCCAGCAGTGATCGGGGGGCGATCACAGATACGCAGTATTTT. Its protein is CASSDRGAITDTQYF.

J is TRBJ1-5 and V is TRBV7-2; unclear D gene. Per germline, CDR1 SGHTA and CDR2 FQGNSA. This CDR3 has 13 residues. V was cut by 4 bases and J by 3 bases, with 7 bases left in between. The CDR3 reads CASSWSNNQPQHF. Here the CDR3 DNA reads TGTGCCAGCAGCTGGTCGAACAATCAGCCCCAGCATTTT.

The chain combines TRBV11-2 with TRBJ2-7; 7 nucleotides match TRBD1. Per germline, CDR1 SGHAT and CDR2 FQNNGV. The CDR3 covers 16 residues. V was clipped by 2 bases and J by 2 bases; unmatched bases: 9. The CDR3 is CASSLRPYRGPYEQYF. The DNA for the CDR3 is TGTGCCAGCAGCTTAAGGCCTTACAGGGGTCCCTACGAGCAGTACTTC.